This TCR beta chain was documented in a study of cytomegalovirus exposure and HLA in healthy donors. Study details: The roughly 100 million unique TCR beta sequences, from 150 million to 200 million T cells, were found by an earlier analysis. General study points: In a later analysis, parvovirus B19, influenza, CMV and Epstein-Barr virus appeared linked to several top co-occurrence clusters. Productive status was seen about 87% or about 30% of the time for most TCR beta V segments in an earlier analysis.

PCR used 60 Vbeta primers and 13 Jbeta primers. The table came from immunoSEQ multiplex PCR; TCRdb's copy has only in-frame clones and leaves some out. The table records about 190,000 clones, about four fifths of them present only once. About this clone itself: Its matching antigen is unknown.

The sequenced sample consisted of PBMCs. The receptor's source is a man younger than 30 in good health and CMV-seronegative.

In nucleotides, the CDR3 is TGTGCCAGCAGTACCTCAGTGAACACTGAAGCTTTCTTT. As protein: CASSTSVNTEAFF. The chain couples TRBV6-4 to TRBJ1-1, with unresolved D. Germline CDR1 is MRHNA and CDR2 is SNTAGT. The CDR3 has 13 residues. V was cut by 5 bases and J by 0 bases, with 7 bases left in between.